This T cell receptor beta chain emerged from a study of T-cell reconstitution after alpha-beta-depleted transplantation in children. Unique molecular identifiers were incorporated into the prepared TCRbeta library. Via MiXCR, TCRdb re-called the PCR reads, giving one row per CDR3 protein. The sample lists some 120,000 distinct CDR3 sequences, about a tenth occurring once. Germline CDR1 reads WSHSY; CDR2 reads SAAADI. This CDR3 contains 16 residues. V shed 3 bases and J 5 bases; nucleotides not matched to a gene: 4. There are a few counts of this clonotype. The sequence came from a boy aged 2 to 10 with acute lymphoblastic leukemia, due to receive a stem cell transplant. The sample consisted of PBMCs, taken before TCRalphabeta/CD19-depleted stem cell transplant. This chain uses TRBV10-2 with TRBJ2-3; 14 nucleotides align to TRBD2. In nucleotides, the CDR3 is TGCGCCAGCAGTGAATGGACTAGCGGGAGGCGAGATACGCAGTATTTT. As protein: CASSEWTSGRRDTQYF.